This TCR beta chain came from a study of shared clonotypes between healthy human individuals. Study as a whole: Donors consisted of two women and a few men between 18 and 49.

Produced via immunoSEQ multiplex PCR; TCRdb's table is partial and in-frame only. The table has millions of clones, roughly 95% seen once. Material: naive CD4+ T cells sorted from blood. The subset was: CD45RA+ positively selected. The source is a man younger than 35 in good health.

The CDR3 DNA sequence: TGCGCCAGCAGCTTGGTAGGGATTCCTGAAGCTTTCTTT. Encoded protein: CASSLVGIPEAFF. The chain has TRBV5-1 and TRBJ1-1; unclear D gene. Trimming removed 0 bases from V and 6 bases from J, with 9 bases in between. This CDR3 contains 13 residues. Germline values: CDR1 SGHRS, CDR2 YFSETQ. Looking up the rest from reference TRBV5-1 and TRBJ1-1 gives the full variable domain: KAGVTQTPRYLIKTRGQQVTLSCSPISGHRSVSWYQQTPGQGLQFLFEYFSETQRNKGNFPGRFSGRQFSNSRSEMNVSTLELGDSALYLCASSLVGIPEAFFGQGTRLTVV.